A single sample gave rise to the 27 T cell receptor beta chains below, sequenced in a study of cytomegalovirus exposure and HLA in healthy donors. PCR used 60 Vbeta primers and 13 Jbeta primers. Profiling relied on immunoSEQ multiplex PCR, and the TCRdb table lists in-frame clones only, not all of them. The sample has about 130,000 clones, 80% seen once. Sample: PBMCs. These receptors originate from a man aged 35 to 55 in good health and CMV-seronegative.

V usage is TRBV5-1 and J usage is TRBJ2-3; unclear D gene. From germline, CDR1 is SGHRS and CDR2 YFSETQ. The CDR3 length is 13 residues. V was clipped by 2 bases and J by 2 bases, with 6 bases between them. CDR3 DNA sequence: TGCGCCAGCAGCTTCCCTTCCACAGATACGCAGTATTTT. Translation: CASSFPSTDTQYF.

The V gene is TRBV5-4, the J gene TRBJ2-7; perhaps TRBD2 as D (6 bases). CDR1 and CDR2 (germline): SGHNT, YYREEE (reference sequence). The CDR3 is made up of 15 amino acids. With 0 bases removed from V and 3 bases from J, the gap between germline ends came to 13 bases. The CDR3 sequence is CASSLAAGNFYEQYF. CDR3 DNA: TGTGCCAGCAGCTTGGCCGCGGGGAACTTCTACGAGCAGTACTTC.

CDR3 in amino acids: CASSPTGVRETQYF. CDR3 sequence (DNA): TGTGCCAGCAGTCCAACAGGGGTCAGGGAGACCCAGTACTTC. This rearrangement joins TRBV25-1 to TRBJ2-5, with TRBD1 matching 7 bases. The CDR3 length is 14 residues. With 5 bases clipped from V and 5 bases from J, the junction kept 8 bases outside the gene matches. From germline, CDR1 is MGHDK and CDR2 SYGVNS.

The chain employs TRBV19 and TRBJ2-2; TRBD1 agrees at 10 bases. The V gene end was trimmed by 10 bases and the J gene end by 5 bases; junction bases not matched to a gene: 10. Per the germline V gene, CDR1 is LNHDA and CDR2 is SQIVND (reference sequence). This CDR3 region has 15 residues. CDR3 nucleotides: TGTGCCACGGTCGAGACAGGGGGCCGGACCGGGGAGCTGTTTTTT. Translated: CATVETGGRTGELFF.

This clone was seen a single time. The chain is built from TRBV5-1 and TRBJ1-2; possibly TRBD1 for D (5 bases). The germline V gene encodes CDR1 SGHRS and CDR2 YFSETQ. The CDR3 length is 15 residues. The V end lost 1 base, the J end lost 8 bases, and 18 bases lay between the germline ends. Here the CDR3 reads CASSLRGVGPEGYTF. CDR3 DNA: TGCGCCAGCAGCTTGCGGGGGGTCGGTCCGGAGGGCTACACCTTC.

The CDR3 spells CASSSYPGQEQRYTF. CDR3 nucleotides: TGCGCCAGCAGCTCGTACCCTGGACAGGAGCAGCGCTACACCTTC. The rearrangement joins TRBV5-1 to TRBJ1-2, with TRBD1 matching 7 bases. Germline V gene sequence: CDR1 SGHRS, CDR2 YFSETQ. The CDR3 has 15 residues. Losses at the gene ends were 3 bases for V and 9 bases for J; bases not matched to a gene: 14.

In its sample, this clone was seen a few times. CDR3 region: CASRRQYQPQHF. DNA for the CDR3: TGTGCCAGCAGAAGACAGTATCAGCCCCAGCATTTT. The chain links TRBV28 to TRBJ1-5; the D gene is possibly TRBD1 (5 bases). CDR1 MDHEN and CDR2 SYDVKM come from the germline V gene. CDR3 length: 12 residues. Trimming left V 6 bases short and J 5 bases short, with 8 bases between. Based on the CDR3 plus reference TRBV28 and TRBJ1-5, the full variable domain is DVKVTQSSRYLVKRTGEKVFLECVQDMDHENMFWYRQDPGLGLRLIYFSYDVKMKEKGDIPEGYSVSREKKERFSLILESASTNQTSMYLCASRRQYQPQHFGDGTRLSIL.

This chain connects TRBV7-9 to TRBJ1-4; D is perhaps TRBD1 (6 bases). The CDR3 has 18 residues. V was clipped by 1 base and J by 0 bases, with 15 bases between them. Germline loops: CDR1 SEHNR, CDR2 FQNEAQ (reference sequence). CDR3: CASSLGVQGTATNEKLFF. DNA for the CDR3: TGTGCCAGCAGCTTAGGCGTGCAGGGGACCGCAACTAATGAAAAACTGTTTTTT. The variable domain in full, completed from reference TRBV7-9 and TRBJ1-4, reads DTGVSQNPRHKITKRGQNVTFRCDPISEHNRLYWYRQTLGQGPEFLTYFQNEAQLEKSRLLSDRFSAERPKGSFSTLEIQRTEQGDSAMYLCASSLGVQGTATNEKLFFGSGTQLSVL.

This clone was detected once. The chain uses TRBV7-9 and TRBJ1-5, with a weak D call TRBD1 (5 bases). Looked up from germline, CDR1 is SEHNR and CDR2 is FQNEAQ (reference sequence). Trimming shortened V by 1 base and J by 6 bases, and 13 bases separated the two germline ends. The CDR3 is 15 amino acids. The CDR3 reads CASSLDGRDRQPQHF. DNA for the CDR3: TGTGCCAGCAGCTTAGATGGCAGGGATCGTCAGCCCCAGCATTTT. Full variable domain (missing parts from reference TRBV7-9 and TRBJ1-5): DTGVSQNPRHKITKRGQNVTFRCDPISEHNRLYWYRQTLGQGPEFLTYFQNEAQLEKSRLLSDRFSAERPKGSFSTLEIQRTEQGDSAMYLCASSLDGRDRQPQHFGDGTRLSIL.

This rearrangement joins TRBV7-9 to TRBJ1-1; D remains unclear. Between the trimmed V and J ends, which lost 0 bases and 3 bases, there was a span of 8 bases. Germline lookup yields CDR1 SEHNR and CDR2 FQNEAQ (reference sequence). There are 14 residues in the CDR3. CDR3 DNA: TGTGCCAGCAGCTTAGCGAGGCGGGACACTGAAGCTTTCTTT. Translated: CASSLARRDTEAFF.

The chain uses TRBV12-5 and TRBJ2-2; 9 nucleotides line up with TRBD1. Per the germline V gene, CDR1 is LGHNT and CDR2 is FRNRAP. CDR3 length equals 17 residues. J gave up 1 base and V 4 bases, and 7 bases lay outside the gene matches. Here the CDR3 reads CASGWGTGRLNTGELFF. As DNA, the CDR3 is TGTGCTAGTGGTTGGGGGACAGGGAGATTGAACACCGGGGAGCTGTTTTTT.

V usage is TRBV6-5 and J usage is TRBJ2-7, with 7 bases fitting TRBD1. The junction had 4 bases not matched to a gene; V was cut back by 6 bases and J by 2 bases. Germline assignment: CDR1 MNHEY and CDR2 SVGAGI. The CDR3 spans 13 residues. The CDR3 nucleotides read TGTGCCAGCAGAGGGACAGACACCTACGAGCAGTACTTC. Its translation: CASRGTDTYEQYF.

The gene calls are TRBV28 and TRBJ2-1, with 10 bases matching TRBD2. CDR1 and CDR2 from the germline V gene are MDHEN and SYDVKM. The CDR3 runs 13 residues. The CDR3 here is CVIQTSGHNEQFF. In DNA form, the CDR3 reads TGTGTTATCCAGACTAGCGGGCACAATGAGCAGTTCTTC.

The rearrangement joins TRBV10-3 to TRBJ1-5; D might be TRBD1 (5 bases). Germline CDR1 reads ENHRY; CDR2 reads SYGVKD. V was cut by 10 bases and J by 3 bases, with 16 bases left in between. The CDR3 spans 14 residues. CDR3 in amino acids: CATADSGANQPQHF. As DNA, the CDR3 is TGTGCCACAGCCGACAGTGGGGCCAATCAGCCCCAGCATTTT.

The chain uses TRBV27 and TRBJ2-3; a weak D match, TRBD2 (5 bases). V was cut by 5 bases and J by 7 bases, with 16 bases left in between. The V gene's germline CDR1 is MNHEY and CDR2 SMNVEV (reference sequence). The CDR3 is 14 amino acids. DNA of the CDR3: TGTGCCAGCAGTCCCACCACTAGGGCCCATACGCAGTATTTT. It specifies CASSPTTRAHTQYF.

The rearrangement joins TRBV27 to TRBJ2-2; possible D gene TRBD2, 6 bases. The V end was cut by 6 bases, the J end by 2 bases, with 10 bases between. CDR3 length equals 14 residues. Looked up from germline, CDR1 is MNHEY and CDR2 is SMNVEV (reference sequence). This chain's CDR3 is CASRWDSNTGELFF. The CDR3 nucleotides are TGTGCCAGCAGATGGGACTCTAACACCGGGGAGCTGTTTTTT.

This clone was picked up a small number of times. The V and J genes are TRBV2 and TRBJ2-7; D gene uncertain. Germline lookup yields CDR1 SNHLY and CDR2 FYNNEI. V was shortened by 10 bases and J by 4 bases, with 14 bases between the two germline ends. The CDR3 runs to 12 residues. In DNA, the CDR3 is TGTGCCACCGCGGCGTCCTCTTACGAGCAGTACTTC. Its translation: CATAASSYEQYF.

The V call is TRBV6-6, the J call TRBJ2-5; 7 bases match TRBD1. CDR1 is MNHNY, CDR2 SVGAGI, per germline (reference sequence). This CDR3 is 12 amino acids long. V shed 9 bases and J 5 bases; nucleotides not matched to a gene: 6. CDR3 in DNA: TGTGCCAGTGGACAGGTGGGCGAGACCCAGTACTTC. Its protein is CASGQVGETQYF.

On this clone: Germline and junction disagree at one end, which may indicate a read error. This chain uses TRBV11-2 with TRBJ2-6, with a tentative D call TRBD2 (6 bases). The V gene's germline CDR1 is SGHAT and CDR2 FQNNGV. The length of the CDR3 is 15 residues. The CDR3 nucleotides are TGTGCCAGCAGCTTAGGGAGGGTACCAACCTTCTGGCAAGCTTTC. Its translation is CASSLGRVPTFWQAF. Full variable domain (outside the CDR3, taken from reference TRBV11-2 and TRBJ2-6): EAGVAQSPRYKIIEKRQSVAFWCNPISGHATLYWYQQILGQGPKLLIQFQNNGVVDDSQLPKDRFSAERLKGVDSTLKIQPAKLEDSAVYLCASSLGRVPTFWQAFGAGSRLTVL.

V is TRBV14 and J is TRBJ2-3; 12 bases fit TRBD2. The CDR3 covers 14 residues. Trimming at V came to 8 bases and at J to 7 bases, leaving 7 bases not matched to a gene. Germline CDR1 reads SGHDN; CDR2 reads FVKESK. CDR3 sequence (DNA): TGTGCCAGCTCGACTAGCGGGGGACCCTATACGCAGTATTTT. Translating it yields CASSTSGGPYTQYF. The full variable domain, in which reference TRBV14 and TRBJ2-3 provide the parts outside the CDR3, is EAGVTQFPSHSVIEKGQTVTLRCDPISGHDNLYWYRRVMGKEIKFLLHFVKESKQDESGMPNNRFLAERTGGTYSTLKVQPAELEDSGVYFCASSTSGGPYTQYFGPGTRLTVL.

The chain combines TRBV5-6 with TRBJ2-7, with D perhaps TRBD1 (6 bases). Deletions cut 3 bases from V and 4 bases from J, with 17 bases between. The germline V gene has CDR1 SGHDT and CDR2 YYEEEE. The CDR3 is 15 amino acids. The CDR3 nucleotides are TGTGCCAGCAGCTACACGCCAGGGGTAGGGTACGAGCAGTACTTC. The encoded protein is CASSYTPGVGYEQYF.

This clone was detected once. The V and J genes are TRBV15 and TRBJ1-5, with 11 bases identical to TRBD1. The length of the CDR3 is 15 residues. Unmatched junction bases numbered 3, after V lost 0 bases and J lost 8 bases. From germline, CDR1 is LNHNV and CDR2 YYDKDF (reference sequence). The CDR3 DNA follows: TGTGCCACCAGCAGAGAACCGGGACAGGGGGAGCCCCAGCATTTT. This encodes CATSREPGQGEPQHF.

CDR3 nucleotides: TGTGCCAGCAGCCCGTTCGCGCCGTCCGAGCAGTACTTC. This encodes CASSPFAPSEQYF. V usage is TRBV7-9 and J usage is TRBJ2-7; D gene ambiguous. There are 13 residues in the CDR3. Germline V gene lookup returns CDR1 SEHNR and CDR2 FQNEAQ (reference sequence). V lost 5 bases to trimming and J lost 6 bases, with 14 bases between them.

This clone was recorded once. This chain joins TRBV7-2 and TRBJ2-6, with no clear D. The germline V gene has CDR1 SGHTA and CDR2 FQGNSA. CDR3 length equals 15 residues. V lost 11 bases and J lost 0, with 14 bases in between. CDR3 bases: TGTGCCTGCTCTGGCACATACTCTGGGGCCAACGTCCTGACTTTC. Translation gives CACSGTYSGANVLTF.

The chain carries TRBV19 and TRBJ2-3; 9 bases agree with TRBD2. The CDR3 spans 17 residues. CDR1 is LNHDA, CDR2 SQIVND, per germline (reference sequence). The V and J ends lost 3 bases and 5 bases, in that order; junction bases with no gene match: 12. The CDR3 sequence: CASSIRAAAGGQDTQYF. CDR3 coding DNA: TGTGCCAGTAGTATCCGAGCTGCGGCGGGAGGGCAAGATACGCAGTATTTT.

This rearrangement joins TRBV29-1 to TRBJ2-1, with D perhaps matching TRBD1 (5 bases). Germline CDR1 and CDR2: SQVTM and ANQGSEA. V lost 7 bases to trimming and J lost 0 bases, with 16 bases between them. This CDR3 has 15 amino acids. DNA for the CDR3: TGCAGCGCTGTGGATCAGGGTAGCTCCTACAATGAGCAGTTCTTC. This codes for CSAVDQGSSYNEQFF.

The chain recombines TRBV7-9 with TRBJ2-7; TRBD1 aligns across 9 bases. The junction had 0 bases not matched to a gene; V was cut back by 3 bases and J by 3 bases. Germline loops: CDR1 SEHNR, CDR2 FQNEAQ (reference sequence). The CDR3 extends over 13 amino acids. CDR3: CASSLDRGYEQYF. In DNA form, the CDR3 reads TGTGCCAGCAGCTTGGACAGGGGCTACGAGCAGTACTTC. The variable domain in full, completed from reference TRBV7-9 and TRBJ2-7, reads DTGVSQNPRHKITKRGQNVTFRCDPISEHNRLYWYRQTLGQGPEFLTYFQNEAQLEKSRLLSDRFSAERPKGSFSTLEIQRTEQGDSAMYLCASSLDRGYEQYFGPGTRLTVT.